These 18 T cell receptor beta chains originate from one sample sequenced in a study of CD8 T cells in ankylosing spondylitis. Study-wide results and caveats: Among TCR beta sequences, a motif of roughly 8 highly homologous variants appeared characteristic of ankylosing spondylitis blood.

MiXCR, run by TCRdb on the 5' RACE reads, gives a single entry per CDR3 protein. The sample includes about 450,000 distinct CDR3 sequences, roughly 26% of them seen just once. These receptors lack a known antigen. Sequencing used blood, either unsorted or a sorted T cell fraction (not recorded which). These receptors all stem from a male donor with ankylosing spondylitis.

This clonotype was found a few times. The genes are TRBV12-3 or TRBV12-4 and TRBJ2-1, with D perhaps matching TRBD2 (5 bases). The CDR3 totals 15 residues. The V end lost 5 bases, the J end lost 2 bases, and 13 bases lay between the germline ends. The CDR3 DNA reads as TGTGCCAGCAGTCCCCGGGCGGGTCCCTACAATGAGCAGTTCTTC. Amino acids: CASSPRAGPYNEQFF.

This clonotype was counted a few times. The chain is built from TRBV7-2 and TRBJ2-3; 8 bases are shared with TRBD2. Losses at the gene ends were 1 base for V and 4 bases for J; bases not matched to a gene: 7. Germline V gene data show CDR1 as SGHTA and CDR2 as FQGNSA. The CDR3 is 16 residues long. The CDR3: CASSLGRAGVADTQYF. The CDR3 region has the DNA TGTGCCAGCAGCTTAGGGAGAGCGGGAGTGGCAGATACGCAGTATTTT.

This chain connects TRBV4-2 to TRBJ2-2; 10 bases map to TRBD2. Germline trimming cut 1 base from V and 6 bases from J; bases unmatched to any gene: 5. Germline-derived CDR1 and CDR2 are LGHNA and YNFKEQ. The CDR3 is 16 residues long. CDR3 in DNA: TGTGCCAGCAGCCAAGCGGGCCTAGCGGGAGCCGGGGAGCTGTTTTTT. This gives the protein CASSQAGLAGAGELFF.

The chain couples TRBV11-2 to TRBJ2-2; the match to TRBD2 covers 9 bases. Trimming at V came to 4 bases and at J to 6 bases, leaving 15 bases not matched to a gene. From germline, CDR1 is SGHAT and CDR2 FQNNGV. CDR3 length: 18 residues. The chain's CDR3 is CASSSPRESGRYPGELFF. CDR3 in DNA: TGTGCCAGCAGCTCCCCTCGGGAAAGCGGGAGGTACCCCGGGGAGCTGTTTTTT.

The chain employs TRBV5-6 and TRBJ1-1, with TRBD1 matching 7 bases. CDR3 length: 14 residues. CDR1 and CDR2 from the germline V gene are SGHDT and YYEEEE. Trimming at V came to 5 bases and at J to 4 bases, leaving 8 bases not matched to a gene. The CDR3 here is CASRLTGRGTEAFF. CDR3 DNA sequence: TGTGCCAGCAGACTGACAGGGCGAGGCACTGAAGCTTTCTTT.

The chain links TRBV27 to TRBJ2-7; D gene uncertain. CDR1 and CDR2 from the germline V gene are MNHEY and SMNVEV (reference sequence). The CDR3 spans 14 residues. Between the trimmed V and J ends, which lost 1 base and 0 bases, there was a span of 7 bases. The CDR3 nucleotides read TGTGCCAGCAGTTTATTCCTCAGCTCCTACGAGCAGTACTTC. Protein product: CASSLFLSSYEQYF.

This clonotype was observed many times. The rearrangement links TRBV27 to TRBJ1-2; unclear D gene. Trimming removed 4 bases at V and 1 base at J, with 13 bases between. From germline, CDR1 is MNHEY and CDR2 SMNVEV (reference sequence). This CDR3 contains 15 residues. The CDR3 spells CASSYSGTHNYGYTF. DNA of the CDR3: TGTGCCAGCAGTTACAGCGGAACTCATAACTATGGCTACACCTTC.

The chain is built from TRBV11-2 and TRBJ1-1, with 7 bases that match TRBD1. V was clipped by 2 bases and J by 7 bases; unmatched bases: 4. Looked up from germline, CDR1 is SGHAT and CDR2 is FQNNGV. CDR3 length: 13 amino acids. CDR3 residues: CASSLRRDSEAFF. The CDR3 DNA is TGTGCCAGCAGCTTACGACGGGACAGTGAAGCTTTCTTT.

V usage is TRBV20-1 and J usage is TRBJ1-2; unclear D gene. Looked up from germline, CDR1 is DFQATT and CDR2 is SNEGSKA (reference sequence). There are 12 residues in the CDR3. Trimming removed 6 bases from V and 6 bases from J, with 14 bases in between. The DNA for the CDR3 is TGCAGTGCCGAGGCGGTATACGATGGCTACACCTTC. It specifies CSAEAVYDGYTF.

Only one count was recorded for this clonotype. V is TRBV5-1 and J is TRBJ1-1; TRBD1 matches at 8 bases. The CDR3 loop spans 14 amino acids. Germline CDR1 SGHRS, CDR2 YFSETQ. Trimming cost V 5 bases and J 1 base; bases outside gene matches: 4. This CDR3 reads CASRQQGGNTEAFF. CDR3 in DNA: TGCGCCAGCAGGCAACAGGGGGGGAACACTGAAGCTTTCTTT.

In this sample, this clonotype turned up a few times. V gene TRBV25-1 combines with J gene TRBJ2-6, with 7 bases lining up with TRBD1. V shed 6 bases, J shed 2 bases, and the junction held 4 bases outside the gene matches. This CDR3 contains 15 residues. The germline V gene encodes CDR1 MGHDK and CDR2 SYGVNS. This CDR3 reads CASRPQGAGANVLTF. The CDR3 DNA follows: TGTGCCAGCAGACCTCAGGGGGCTGGGGCCAACGTCCTGACTTTC.

The rearrangement uses TRBV20-1 and TRBJ2-3; D gene unclear. Trimming stripped 3 bases from V and 3 bases from J, with 7 bases between. This CDR3 comprises 12 residues. Germline V gives CDR1 DFQATT, CDR2 SNEGSKA (reference sequence). The CDR3 loop is CSASGPTDTQYF. CDR3 bases: TGCAGTGCTAGTGGGCCAACAGATACGCAGTATTTT.

This chain uses TRBV7-9 with TRBJ1-6; possible D gene TRBD1, 6 bases. This CDR3 comprises 13 residues. Germline CDR1 SEHNR, CDR2 FQNEAQ (reference sequence). The V and J ends lost 1 base and 9 bases respectively, with 7 bases between them. The CDR3 region has the DNA TGTGCCAGCAGCTTAGAGGGGGTTTCACCCCTCCACTTT. Translated: CASSLEGVSPLHF.

The chain recombines TRBV29-1 with TRBJ2-1, with a tentative D call TRBD2 (7 bases). The CDR3 loop spans 15 amino acids. The V end lost 4 bases, the J end lost 0 bases, and 13 bases lay between the germline ends. CDR1 and CDR2 from the germline V gene are SQVTM and ANQGSEA. The CDR3 DNA reads TGCAGCGTTGGTCGGGGGGCGGACTCCTACAATGAGCAGTTCTTC. Its translation is CSVGRGADSYNEQFF.

This clonotype was seen a single time. The chain links TRBV20-1 to TRBJ1-4; a possible D gene is TRBD1 (5 bases). Germline V gives CDR1 DFQATT, CDR2 SNEGSKA (reference sequence). The V end lost 6 bases, the J end lost 5 bases, and 10 bases lay between the germline ends. This CDR3 region has 12 residues. This CDR3 reads CSAPGTNEKLFF. CDR3 DNA: TGCAGTGCCCCGGGGACGAATGAAAAACTGTTTTTT.

The chain employs TRBV29-1 and TRBJ1-1; D unclear. The V end was cut by 2 bases, the J end by 3 bases, with 13 bases between. Germline values: CDR1 SQVTM, CDR2 ANQGSEA. The CDR3 is 14 amino acids. The CDR3 loop is CSVEPWAPDTEAFF. The CDR3 nucleotides read TGCAGCGTTGAACCGTGGGCCCCAGACACTGAAGCTTTCTTT.

The chain carries TRBV5-1 and TRBJ2-3; 9 nucleotides line up with TRBD2. Germline CDR1 is SGHRS and CDR2 is YFSETQ. The CDR3 covers 16 residues. V gave up 3 bases and J gave up 4 bases; unmatched junction bases: 9. The chain's CDR3 is CASSSDASGTADTQYF. CDR3 DNA sequence: TGCGCCAGCAGCTCAGACGCTAGCGGGACCGCAGATACGCAGTATTTT. Filled out from reference TRBV5-1 and TRBJ2-3, the complete variable domain reads KAGVTQTPRYLIKTRGQQVTLSCSPISGHRSVSWYQQTPGQGLQFLFEYFSETQRNKGNFPGRFSGRQFSNSRSEMNVSTLELGDSALYLCASSSDASGTADTQYFGPGTRLTVL.

V and J are TRBV3-1 and TRBJ2-6; D unresolved. The CDR3 contains 16 residues. Per germline, CDR1 LGHDT and CDR2 YNNKEL (reference sequence). V was clipped by 0 bases and J by 0 bases, with 6 bases between them. The CDR3: CASSQERTSGANVLTF. DNA for the CDR3: TGTGCCAGCAGCCAAGAAAGAACCTCTGGGGCCAACGTCCTGACTTTC.